This T cell receptor beta chain was recorded in a study of T cell responses to AZD1222 COVID-19 vaccine. The table lists this clone with a count of one. Germline V CDR1 and CDR2: MNHEY, SVGAGI. Trimming took off 2 bases at V and 3 bases at J, with 7 bases between the two ends. CDR3 size: 13 residues. Sequencing was performed with immunoSEQ multiplex PCR; in TCRdb, only in-frame clones are kept and a portion is missing. The data show around 150,000 clones, around 89% seen once. The specimen comprised peripheral blood, sampled on day 0 of MenACWY control vaccination. J is TRBJ1-1 and V is TRBV6-5; D ambiguous. The sequence was obtained from an adult in good health. CDR3 sequence reads: CASSYERHTEAFF. In nucleotides, the CDR3 is TGTGCCAGCAGTTACGAGCGACACACTGAAGCTTTCTTT.